This T cell receptor (beta chain) was profiled in a study of cytomegalovirus exposure and HLA in healthy donors. Study-level results: In the approximately 120 validation repertoires, a later analysis found that first-cohort TCR clusters tended to co-occur. The study found most TCR sequences rare, yet found some public TCRs in many donors. As confirmed in vitro, a few CMV-associated chains were specific for CMV antigens. Some TCR beta chains (approximately 180 of them) were listed as cytomegalovirus-associated.

Regarding this clone: Antigen unknown.

Clones were sequenced by immunoSEQ multiplex PCR, and TCRdb holds only the in-frame ones, with some missing. Altogether 300,000 or so clones are present, roughly 87% being singletons, with the ten largest covering roughly 0.96%. This CDR3 contains 11 residues. V was trimmed by 8 bases and J by 0 bases, leaving 7 bases between them. Germline lookup yields CDR1 GTSNPN and CDR2 SVGIG (reference sequence). Sequencing was done on a sample of PBMCs. The V gene is TRBV30, the J gene TRBJ1-1; D call uncertain. The clonotype was recovered from a man aged 25-45 years in good health and CMV-seronegative. The DNA for the CDR3 is TGTGCCGGAGCAATGAACACTGAAGCTTTCTTT. This translates into CAGAMNTEAFF.